This TCR beta chain was found in a study of control samples from healthy donors and cancer patients. This clone has only one observation. Repertoires were generated with immunoSEQ multiplex PCR, while TCRdb's copy carries only in-frame clones and drops some. In the table there are 95,000 to 100,000 clones, around 89% of which are singletons. This CDR3 is 14 amino acids long. Looked up from germline, CDR1 is LGHNT and CDR2 is FRNRAP. V lost 5 bases and J lost 5; bases outside the gene matches: 7. This rearrangement joins TRBV12-5 to TRBJ1-2, with 8 bases matching TRBD1. The material sequenced was blood. The sequence came from a man under 40 in good health. CDR3 nucleotide sequence: TGTGCTAGTGGTGCTCCCAGGGGGCTATATGGCTACACCTTC. This codes for CASGAPRGLYGYTF.